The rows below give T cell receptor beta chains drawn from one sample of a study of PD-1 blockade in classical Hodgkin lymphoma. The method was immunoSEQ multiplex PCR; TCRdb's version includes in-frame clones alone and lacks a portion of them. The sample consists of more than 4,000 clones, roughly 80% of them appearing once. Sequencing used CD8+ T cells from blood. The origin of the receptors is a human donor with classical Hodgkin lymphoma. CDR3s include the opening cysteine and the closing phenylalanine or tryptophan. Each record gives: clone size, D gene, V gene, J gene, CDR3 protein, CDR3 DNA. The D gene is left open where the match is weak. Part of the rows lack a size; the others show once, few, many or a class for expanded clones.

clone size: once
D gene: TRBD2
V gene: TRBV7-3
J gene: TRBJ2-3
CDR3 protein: CATSSGSADTQYF
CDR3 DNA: TGTGCCACCTCTAGCGGGAGCGCAGATACGCAGTATTTT

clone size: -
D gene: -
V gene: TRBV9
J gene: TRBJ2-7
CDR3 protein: CASSPGTGGGEQYF
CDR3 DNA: TGTGCCAGCAGCCCTGGAACCGGAGGCGGCGAGCAGTACTTC

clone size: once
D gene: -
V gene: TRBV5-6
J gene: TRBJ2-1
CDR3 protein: CASSFGNNEQFF
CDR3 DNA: TGTGCCAGCAGCTTTGGCAACAATGAGCAGTTCTTC

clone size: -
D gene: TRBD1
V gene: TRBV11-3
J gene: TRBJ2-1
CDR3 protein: CASSDRQGNNEQFF
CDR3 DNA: TGTGCCAGCAGCGATCGACAGGGGAACAATGAGCAGTTCTTC

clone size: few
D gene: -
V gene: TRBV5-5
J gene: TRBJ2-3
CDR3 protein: CASSLVLYAGFGTDTQYF
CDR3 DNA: TGTGCCAGCAGCTTGGTGCTATACGCAGGATTCGGCACAGATACGCAGTATTTT

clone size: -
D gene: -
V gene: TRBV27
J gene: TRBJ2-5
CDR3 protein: CASSSKPNLRETQYF
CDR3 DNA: TGTGCCAGCAGTTCGAAGCCCAACCTTAGGGAGACCCAGTACTTC

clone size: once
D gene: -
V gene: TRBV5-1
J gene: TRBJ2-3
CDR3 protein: CASSLGVSGPTDTQYF
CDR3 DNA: TGCGCCAGCAGCTTGGGTGTTAGCGGACCCACAGATACGCAGTATTTT

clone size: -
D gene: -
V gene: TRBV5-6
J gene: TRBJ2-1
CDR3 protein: CASAQGFVHNEQFF
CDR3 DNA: TGTGCCAGCGCCCAGGGGTTTGTGCACAATGAGCAGTTCTTC

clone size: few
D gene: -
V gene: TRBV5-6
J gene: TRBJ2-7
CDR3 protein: CASSTERGYEQYF
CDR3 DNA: TGTGCCAGCAGCACCGAGCGCGGGTACGAGCAGTACTTC

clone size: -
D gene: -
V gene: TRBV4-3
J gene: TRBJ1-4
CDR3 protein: CASSQEPIPGPTTNEKLFF
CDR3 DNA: TGCGCCAGCAGCCAAGAACCAATCCCGGGACCGACAACTAATGAAAAACTGTTTTTT

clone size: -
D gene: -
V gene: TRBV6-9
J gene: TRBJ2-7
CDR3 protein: CASSAFTYEQYF
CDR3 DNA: TGTGCCAGCAGTGCCTTTACCTACGAGCAGTACTTC

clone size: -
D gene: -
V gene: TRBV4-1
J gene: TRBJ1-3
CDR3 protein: CASSQGPTGPAGNTIYF
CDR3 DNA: TGCGCCAGCAGCCAGGGACCGACAGGTCCCGCTGGAAACACCATATATTTT

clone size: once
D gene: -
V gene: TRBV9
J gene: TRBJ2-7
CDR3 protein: CASSLGTYRDEQYF
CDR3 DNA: TGTGCCAGCAGCTTAGGGACCTACAGGGACGAGCAGTACTTC

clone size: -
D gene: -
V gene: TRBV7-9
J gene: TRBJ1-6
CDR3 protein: CASSLTHRDPNSPLHF
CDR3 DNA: TGTGCCAGCAGCTTAACCCACCGGGACCCAAATTCACCCCTCCACTTT

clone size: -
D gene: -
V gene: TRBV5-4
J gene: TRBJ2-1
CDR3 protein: CASSLSGVPEQFF
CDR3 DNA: TGTGCCAGCAGCTTGTCGGGAGTTCCTGAGCAGTTCTTC

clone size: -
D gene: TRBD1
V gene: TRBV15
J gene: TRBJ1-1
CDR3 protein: CATSPDRGWGTEAFF
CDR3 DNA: TGTGCCACCAGCCCAGACAGGGGTTGGGGCACTGAAGCTTTCTTT

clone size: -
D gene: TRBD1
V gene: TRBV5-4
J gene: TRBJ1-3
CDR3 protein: CASSEDRDSGNTIYF
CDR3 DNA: TGTGCCAGCAGCGAGGACAGGGACTCTGGAAACACCATATATTTT

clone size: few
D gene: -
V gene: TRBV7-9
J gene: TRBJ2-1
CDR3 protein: CASSGWSGRDYNEQFF
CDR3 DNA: TGTGCCAGCAGCGGTTGGTCAGGGCGAGACTACAATGAGCAGTTCTTC

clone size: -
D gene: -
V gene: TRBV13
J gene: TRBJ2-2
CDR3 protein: CASSLGGTRGIHTGELFF
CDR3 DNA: TGTGCCAGCAGCTTAGGCGGGACAAGGGGAATCCACACCGGGGAGCTGTTTTTT

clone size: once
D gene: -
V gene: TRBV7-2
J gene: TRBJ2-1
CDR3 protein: CASSLAGGRNNEQFF
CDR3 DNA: TGTGCCAGCAGCTTAGCGGGAGGCCGTAACAATGAGCAGTTCTTC

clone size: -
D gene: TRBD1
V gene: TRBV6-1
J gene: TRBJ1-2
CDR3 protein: CASSGGTGYGYTF
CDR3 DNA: TGTGCCAGCAGTGGAGGGACAGGGTATGGCTACACCTTC

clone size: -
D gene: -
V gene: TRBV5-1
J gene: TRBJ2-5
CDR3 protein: CASTGRSGLETQYF
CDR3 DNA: TGCGCCAGCACAGGTCGAAGCGGGTTAGAGACCCAGTACTTC

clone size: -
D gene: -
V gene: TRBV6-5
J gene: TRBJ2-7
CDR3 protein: CASSQGSTYEQYF
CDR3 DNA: TGTGCCAGCAGCCAGGGGTCCACCTACGAGCAGTACTTC

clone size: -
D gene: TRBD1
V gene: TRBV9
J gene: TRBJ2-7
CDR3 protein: CASSPGQGIYEQYF
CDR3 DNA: TGTGCCAGCAGCCCCGGACAGGGGATCTACGAGCAGTACTTC

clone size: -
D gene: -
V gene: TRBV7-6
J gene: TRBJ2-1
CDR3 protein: CASSLEQDGGGGEQFF
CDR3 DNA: TGTGCCAGCAGCTTAGAACAGGACGGGGGCGGGGGTGAGCAGTTCTTC

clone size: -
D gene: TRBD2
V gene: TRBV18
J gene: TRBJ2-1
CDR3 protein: CASSPRLAVISSYNEQFF
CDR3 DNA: TGTGCCAGCTCACCCCGACTAGCGGTCATCAGCTCCTACAATGAGCAGTTCTTC

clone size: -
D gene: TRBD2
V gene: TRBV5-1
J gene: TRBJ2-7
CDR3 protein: CASSSIMGRAGDEQYF
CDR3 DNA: TGCGCCAGCAGCTCAATTATGGGGAGGGCTGGGGACGAGCAGTACTTC

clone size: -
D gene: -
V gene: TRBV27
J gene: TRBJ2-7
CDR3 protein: CASSFGLASYEQYF
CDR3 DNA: TGTGCCAGCAGTTTCGGGCTAGCGTCCTACGAGCAGTACTTC

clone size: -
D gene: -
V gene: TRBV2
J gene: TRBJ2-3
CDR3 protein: CASSELPGLDTQYF
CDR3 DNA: TGTGCCAGCAGTGAACTCCCCGGACTGGATACGCAGTATTTT

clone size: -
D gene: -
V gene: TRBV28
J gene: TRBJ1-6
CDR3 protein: CASSFTASQYNSPLHF
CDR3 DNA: TGTGCCAGCAGTTTCACGGCGTCCCAATATAATTCACCCCTCCACTTT

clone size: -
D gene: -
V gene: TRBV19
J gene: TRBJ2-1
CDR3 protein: CASSTGTYDYNEQFF
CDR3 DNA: TGTGCCAGTAGTACCGGGACATATGACTACAATGAGCAGTTCTTC

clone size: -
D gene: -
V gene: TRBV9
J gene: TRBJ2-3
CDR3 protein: CASSVATGDTQYF
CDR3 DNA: TGTGCCAGCAGCGTAGCTACAGGAGATACGCAGTATTTT

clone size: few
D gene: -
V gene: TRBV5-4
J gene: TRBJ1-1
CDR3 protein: CASSLGGTPEAFF
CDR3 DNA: TGTGCCAGCAGCTTAGGGGGTACCCCTGAAGCTTTCTTT

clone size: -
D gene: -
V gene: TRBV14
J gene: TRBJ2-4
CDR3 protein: CASSQINKNIQYF
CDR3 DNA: TGTGCCAGCAGCCAAATCAACAAAAACATTCAGTACTTC

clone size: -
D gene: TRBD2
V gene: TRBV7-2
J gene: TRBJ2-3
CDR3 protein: CASSLVAGGATDTQYF
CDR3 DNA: TGTGCCAGCAGCCTAGTAGCGGGAGGGGCCACAGATACGCAGTATTTT

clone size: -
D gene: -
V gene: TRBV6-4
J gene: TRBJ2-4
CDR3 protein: CASSDSAGPKNIQYF
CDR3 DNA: TGTGCCAGCAGTGACTCAGCAGGGCCCAAAAACATTCAGTACTTC

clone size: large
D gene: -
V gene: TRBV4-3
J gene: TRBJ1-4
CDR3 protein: CASSQDGGGRANEKLFF
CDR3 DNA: TGCGCCAGCAGCCAAGATGGGGGGGGGCGGGCTAATGAAAAACTGTTTTTT

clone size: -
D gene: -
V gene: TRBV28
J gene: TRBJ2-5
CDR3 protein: CASSLPRGGETQYF
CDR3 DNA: TGTGCCAGCAGTTTACCCAGGGGTGGAGAGACCCAGTACTTC

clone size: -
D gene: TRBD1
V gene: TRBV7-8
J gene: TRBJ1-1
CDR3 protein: CASSLGGRGTEAFF
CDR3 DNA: TGTGCCAGCAGCTTAGGTGGCAGGGGGACTGAAGCTTTCTTT

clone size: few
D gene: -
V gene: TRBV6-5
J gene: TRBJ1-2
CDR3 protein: CASSLGGNRAGYTF
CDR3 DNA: TGTGCCAGCAGTCTTGGGGGGAACAGGGCTGGCTACACCTTC

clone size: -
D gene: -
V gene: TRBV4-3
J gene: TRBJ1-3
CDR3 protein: CASSQDSGGGGNTIYF
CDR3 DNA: TGCGCCAGCAGCCAAGATTCGGGGGGCGGTGGAAACACCATATATTTT